The clone carrying this TCR beta chain was observed a few times. Its antigen is as yet unknown. These data come from a study of post-analysis software for immune sequencing data. Sequencing libraries made from TCR beta cDNA carried unique molecular identifiers. TCRdb re-derived calls from the PCR reads in MiXCR, one entry per CDR3 protein. The repertoire holds 350,000 to 500,000 distinct CDR3 sequences, with approximately 42% as singletons. Study-level results: There was significantly lower normalized Chao1 diversity in multiple sclerosis patients than in controls. Relative to controls, patients had about five TRBV segments at higher frequency, with TRBV5-6, TRBV5-1 and TRBV20-1 among these.

The V and J ends lost 6 bases and 3 bases respectively, with 13 bases between them. Germline V gives CDR1 SEHNR, CDR2 FQNEAQ (reference sequence). This CDR3 region has 14 residues. This chain links TRBV7-9 with TRBJ2-3, with D tentatively TRBD2 (5 bases). Sequences were obtained from blood. This TCR was recovered from a girl aged 2-10 years with multiple sclerosis. CDR3 bases: TGTGCCAGCAGAGCACCCCCGGGGACAGATACGCAGTATTTT. Protein: CASRAPPGTDTQYF.